Below, 32 T cell receptor beta chains from the same sample are listed, as sequenced in a study of sequential checkpoint blockade in melanoma. The repertoire was sequenced with immunoSEQ multiplex PCR; TCRdb's copy has only in-frame clones and lacks some. The table includes over 8,500 clones, more than 55% detected once. The treatment is: randomized to nivolumab then ipilimumab (arm A) or the reverse (arm B). Sequences were derived from CD8+ T cells sorted from blood (inferred from file names), sampled from a patient given nivolumab and ipilimumab in sequence. Receptors were obtained from a human donor with melanoma.

The CDR3 region is CATVGQLNTEAFF. CDR3 DNA sequence: TGTGCCACCGTGGGACAGCTGAACACTGAAGCTTTCTTT. The chain joins TRBV28 to TRBJ1-1, with 7 positions matching TRBD1. Unmatched junction bases numbered 5, after V lost 10 bases and J lost 0 bases. The CDR3 runs to 13 residues. Germline V lookup: CDR1 MDHEN, CDR2 SYDVKM.

This rearrangement joins TRBV2 to TRBJ2-3, with unresolved D. The CDR3 spans 11 residues. Germline values: CDR1 SNHLY, CDR2 FYNNEI. V gave up 7 bases and J gave up 6 bases, with 8 bases separating them. The chain's CDR3 is CASILSDTQYF. The DNA for the CDR3 is TGTGCCAGCATTCTGAGTGATACGCAGTATTTT.

The chain recombines TRBV28 with TRBJ2-1, with D perhaps matching TRBD2 (6 bases). Germline CDR1 MDHEN, CDR2 SYDVKM. V was cut by 3 bases and J by 2 bases, with 8 bases left in between. The CDR3 extends over 14 amino acids. The CDR3: CASSFGGPYNEQFF. The CDR3, as DNA: TGTGCCAGCAGTTTCGGGGGACCCTACAATGAGCAGTTCTTC.

The chain joins TRBV5-1 to TRBJ2-7; a weak D match, TRBD1 (6 bases). The V gene lost 3 bases and the J gene lost 6 bases, with 16 bases spanning the gap. This CDR3 has 14 residues. CDR1 is SGHRS and CDR2 is YFSETQ in the germline V gene. CDR3 sequence reads: CASSSRDTGREQYF. CDR3 nucleotide sequence: TGCGCCAGCAGCTCCCGGGACACGGGTCGCGAGCAGTACTTC. Together with reference TRBV5-1 and TRBJ2-7, the CDR3 gives the full variable domain: KAGVTQTPRYLIKTRGQQVTLSCSPISGHRSVSWYQQTPGQGLQFLFEYFSETQRNKGNFPGRFSGRQFSNSRSEMNVSTLELGDSALYLCASSSRDTGREQYFGPGTRLTVT.

The V and J genes are TRBV15 and TRBJ1-2; no reliable D call. The CDR3 covers 15 residues. Germline CDR1 LNHNV, CDR2 YYDKDF (reference sequence). Trimming stripped 0 bases from V and 2 bases from J, with 10 bases between. The chain's CDR3 is CATSREVGRNYGYTF. The CDR3 nucleotides are TGTGCCACCAGCAGAGAAGTCGGGAGAAACTATGGCTACACCTTC. The variable domain in full, with the rest retrieved from reference TRBV15 and TRBJ1-2, is DAMVIQNPRYQVTQFGKPVTLSCSQTLNHNVMYWYQQKSSQAPKLLFHYYDKDFNNEADTPDNFQSRRPNTSFCFLDIRSPGLGDTAMYLCATSREVGRNYGYTFGSGTRLTVV.

This clone showed up just a few times. The chain employs TRBV19 and TRBJ2-7; D gene uncertain. The ends were cut back, 4 bases at V and 2 bases at J, with 6 bases in the middle. The V gene's germline CDR1 is LNHDA and CDR2 SQIVND (reference sequence). This CDR3 spans 12 amino acids. CDR3 DNA sequence: TGTGCCAGTAGTAACACCCCCTACGAGCAGTACTTC. As protein: CASSNTPYEQYF.

This chain joins TRBV13 and TRBJ2-5; 7 positions match TRBD1. Looked up from germline, CDR1 is PRHDT and CDR2 is FYEKMQ (reference sequence). This CDR3 comprises 16 residues. Germline trimming cut 0 bases from V and 0 bases from J; bases unmatched to any gene: 4. CDR3 sequence reads: CASSLGQGEYQETQYF. The CDR3 DNA reads TGTGCCAGCAGCTTAGGCCAGGGGGAATACCAAGAGACCCAGTACTTC. The variable domain in full, completed from reference TRBV13 and TRBJ2-5, reads AAGVIQSPRHLIKEKRETATLKCYPIPRHDTVYWYQQGPGQDPQFLISFYEKMQSDKGSIPDRFSAQQFSDYHSELNMSSLELGDSALYFCASSLGQGEYQETQYFGPGTRLLVL.

This clone was seen only a few times. V is TRBV4-3 and J is TRBJ2-3, with D possibly being TRBD2 (5 bases). The ends were cut back, 0 bases at V and 4 bases at J, with 20 bases in the middle. Germline V gives CDR1 LGHNA, CDR2 YSLEER. The CDR3 spans 18 residues. The CDR3, as DNA: TGCGCCAGCAGCCAAGAAGGGAAGGCTAGCTCCCGATCAGATACGCAGTATTTT. It translates to CASSQEGKASSRSDTQYF.

This clone showed up just once. This sequence joins TRBV7-2 and TRBJ1-3; D is uncertain. Per germline, CDR1 SGHTA and CDR2 FQGNSA. The CDR3 runs 13 residues. V gave up 7 bases and J gave up 4 bases, with 11 bases separating them. The CDR3 here is CASIPSGGNTIYF. The CDR3 bases are TGTGCCAGCATCCCCTCCGGGGGAAACACCATATATTTT.

The rearrangement joins TRBV5-6 to TRBJ2-3; 7 bases fit TRBD2. Germline V lookup: CDR1 SGHDT, CDR2 YYEEEE. The V gene end was trimmed by 2 bases and the J gene end by 1 base; junction bases not matched to a gene: 10. The CDR3 is 17 residues long. CDR3 DNA sequence: TGTGCCAGCAGCTTACTCCTGGCGGGAGCCCGCACAGATACGCAGTATTTT. Protein sequence: CASSLLLAGARTDTQYF.

Here the CDR3 DNA reads TGTGCCAGCAGCTTCGCGGGCAATGAGCAGTTCTTC. This encodes CASSFAGNEQFF. V is TRBV5-6 and J is TRBJ2-1; the D gene is possibly TRBD2 (5 bases). Trimming left V 2 bases short and J 6 bases short, with 6 bases between. CDR3 length: 12 residues. Germline V gene lookup returns CDR1 SGHDT and CDR2 YYEEEE. Drawing the rest from reference TRBV5-6 and TRBJ2-1, the complete variable domain is DAGVTQSPTHLIKTRGQQVTLRCSPKSGHDTVSWYQQALGQGPQFIFQYYEEEERQRGNFPDRFSGHQFPNYSSELNVNALLLGDSALYLCASSFAGNEQFFGPGTRLTVL.

This clone was recorded a few times. V usage is TRBV6-5 and J usage is TRBJ2-3, with a weak D call TRBD2 (6 bases). V lost 2 bases and J 5 bases, leaving 14 bases between the germline ends. Germline V gives CDR1 MNHEY, CDR2 SVGAGI. The CDR3 consists of 15 residues. This chain's CDR3 is CASSYGGSSGDTQYF. For the CDR3, the DNA is TGTGCCAGCAGTTACGGGGGGAGTTCGGGAGATACGCAGTATTTT.

J is TRBJ1-5 and V is TRBV5-5, with D perhaps TRBD1 (6 bases). Germline V gene sequence: CDR1 SGHKS, CDR2 YYEKEE (reference sequence). The V and J ends lost 5 bases and 4 bases respectively, with 10 bases between them. This CDR3 has 13 amino acids. In DNA, the CDR3 is TGTGCCAGCAGTAAACAGGGTAATCAGCCCCAGCATTTT. Protein sequence: CASSKQGNQPQHF.

This clone has only a few counts. The chain uses TRBV6-5 and TRBJ1-2, with D hard to call. Germline CDR1 MNHEY, CDR2 SVGAGI. The ends were cut back, 0 bases at V and 1 base at J, with 6 bases in the middle. CDR3 size: 14 residues. CDR3 protein: CASSYSALNYGYTF. In nucleotides, the CDR3 is TGTGCCAGCAGTTACTCAGCCCTTAACTATGGCTACACCTTC.

The V call is TRBV4-3, the J call TRBJ2-5; TRBD1 matches 11 bases. Per germline, CDR1 LGHNA and CDR2 YSLEER. There are 14 residues in the CDR3. With V trimmed by 3 bases and J by 4 bases, 1 base remained unmatched. The CDR3 loop reads CASSQGTGGETQYF. As DNA, the CDR3 is TGCGCCAGCAGCCAGGGGACAGGGGGAGAGACCCAGTACTTC.

This clone is judged medium-sized. This chain uses TRBV4-3 with TRBJ1-4; possibly TRBD1 for D (5 bases). Germline loops: CDR1 LGHNA, CDR2 YSLEER. This CDR3 region has 16 residues. Trimming took off 0 bases at V and 7 bases at J, with 15 bases between the two ends. DNA of the CDR3: TGCGCCAGCAGCCAAGACTTGGGGGGTAACGTTGAAAAACTGTTTTTT. Protein product: CASSQDLGGNVEKLFF.

Comments on this clone: The junction departs from the called germline gene at one end, perhaps through a read error. The chain is built from TRBV5-5 and TRBJ1-1; D may be TRBD1 (6 bases). Germline V gene lookup returns CDR1 SGHKS and CDR2 YYEKEE (reference sequence). CDR3 length: 14 residues. Here the CDR3 DNA reads TGTGCCAGCAGATTGGAACAGGGAGCCACTGAAGCTTTCTTT. Translation: CASRLEQGATEAFF.

V and J are TRBV27 and TRBJ2-7; 8 bases map to TRBD2. The trim removed 2 bases at V and 3 bases at J, leaving 9 bases unmatched. Germline V lookup: CDR1 MNHEY, CDR2 SMNVEV (reference sequence). This CDR3 region has 16 residues. The CDR3 loop is CASSLEGLGPYYEQYF. CDR3 DNA sequence: TGTGCCAGCAGTTTAGAGGGACTAGGCCCATACTACGAGCAGTACTTC.

To note about this clone: Other DNA sequences of this sample code for an identical CDR3. J is TRBJ2-1 and V is TRBV6-6, with 7 bases aligning to TRBD1. Germline lookup yields CDR1 MNHNY and CDR2 SVGAGI (reference sequence). The V and J ends lost 2 bases and 0 bases, in that order; junction bases with no gene match: 1. The length of the CDR3 is 15 residues. CDR3 sequence reads: CASSYAGGSYNEQFF. Here the CDR3 DNA reads TGTGCCAGCAGTTACGCAGGGGGCTCCTACAATGAGCAGTTCTTC.

This clone was counted a few times. The chain links TRBV20-1 to TRBJ1-2; maybe TRBD1 (6 bases). V shed 4 bases and J shed 6 bases, with 9 bases lying between them. The CDR3 is 11 amino acids. The germline CDR1 and CDR2 sequences are DFQATT and SNEGSKA (reference sequence). CDR3 coding DNA: TGCAGTGCTACAGGGGAAGATGGCTACACCTTC. Amino acid sequence: CSATGEDGYTF.

The rearrangement joins TRBV6-6 to TRBJ2-5, with unresolved D. Trimming left V 5 bases short and J 5 bases short, with 18 bases between. This CDR3 comprises 15 residues. Germline V gives CDR1 MNHNY, CDR2 SVGAGI (reference sequence). CDR3 sequence (DNA): TGTGCCAGCAGTGAGACCCCAAGTGCGAGGGAGACCCAGTACTTC. Translation gives CASSETPSARETQYF.

The V gene is TRBV4-1, the J gene TRBJ2-1, with TRBD2 identical over 8 bases. Germline loops: CDR1 MGHRA, CDR2 YSYEKL. This CDR3 contains 16 residues. The junction had 7 bases not matched to a gene; V was cut back by 4 bases and J by 2 bases. For the CDR3, the DNA is TGCGCCAGCAGCCCGCGCCCGGGGGGGGCCTACAATGAGCAGTTCTTC. It encodes CASSPRPGGAYNEQFF.

CDR3 sequence: CASGDRGWEQYF. The DNA of the CDR3 is TGTGCCTCGGGGGACAGGGGGTGGGAGCAGTACTTC. This chain joins TRBV27 and TRBJ2-7; 11 positions match TRBD1. The V gene's germline CDR1 is MNHEY and CDR2 SMNVEV (reference sequence). Germline trimming cut 11 bases from V and 7 bases from J; bases unmatched to any gene: 7. The CDR3 loop spans 12 amino acids.

The chain is built from TRBV13 and TRBJ2-5; 14 positions match TRBD2. The CDR3 is 16 amino acids. V shed 5 bases and J 5 bases; nucleotides not matched to a gene: 7. CDR1 PRHDT and CDR2 FYEKMQ come from the germline V gene (reference sequence). The CDR3: CASSTRLAGGGETQYF. In DNA, the CDR3 is TGTGCCAGCAGCACTCGACTAGCGGGAGGGGGGGAGACCCAGTACTTC.

V is TRBV27 and J is TRBJ1-5; a weak D match, TRBD1 (6 bases). The CDR3 is 17 residues long. The V end was cut by 3 bases, the J end by 3 bases, with 18 bases between. Germline CDR1 MNHEY, CDR2 SMNVEV (reference sequence). The CDR3 bases are TGTGCCAGCAGTTTCAGGGGCAGCGCAATTCACAATCAGCCCCAGCATTTT. Protein: CASSFRGSAIHNQPQHF.

This chain links TRBV7-9 with TRBJ2-1, with TRBD1 matching over 7 bases. V was clipped by 4 bases and J by 8 bases; unmatched bases: 11. The length of the CDR3 is 15 residues. CDR1 is SEHNR, CDR2 FQNEAQ, per germline (reference sequence). The CDR3 bases are TGTGCCAGCAGCTCCCGGACAGGTGGCGGGTATGAGCAGTTCTTC. This sequence encodes CASSSRTGGGYEQFF.

This chain uses TRBV7-2 with TRBJ1-1, with D possibly TRBD1 on 6 matching bases. The germline V gene encodes CDR1 SGHTA and CDR2 FQGNSA. CDR3 size: 15 residues. Trimming left V 5 bases short and J 5 bases short, with 18 bases between. The CDR3 coding sequence is TGTGCCAGCAGCCTGGAGCGGACAGCCAGAACTGAAGCTTTCTTT. It yields the protein CASSLERTARTEAFF. Looking up the rest from reference TRBV7-2 and TRBJ1-1 gives the full variable domain: GAGVSQSPSNKVTEKGKDVELRCDPISGHTALYWYRQSLGQGLEFLIYFQGNSAPDKSGLPSDRFSAERTGGSVSTLTIQRTQQEDSAVYLCASSLERTARTEAFFGQGTRLTVV.

This clone was counted only a few times. The chain is built from TRBV25-1 and TRBJ1-4; tentatively, D is TRBD1 (5 bases). V was shortened by 2 bases and J by 8 bases, with 12 bases between the two germline ends. Germline CDR1 reads MGHDK; CDR2 reads SYGVNS. This CDR3 region has 14 residues. The DNA of the CDR3 is TGTGCCAGCAGTGAAGGGCAGGGATGGGAAAAACTGTTTTTT. It is translated as CASSEGQGWEKLFF.

This clone was picked up a small number of times. Here the CDR3 reads CASSLFGRGTYNEQFF. The DNA for the CDR3 is TGTGCCAGCAGCTTATTTGGGAGGGGCACCTACAATGAGCAGTTCTTC. This chain joins TRBV11-1 and TRBJ2-1, with TRBD2 matching over 7 bases. V was clipped by 2 bases and J by 2 bases; unmatched bases: 6. The CDR3 covers 16 residues. CDR1 and CDR2 (germline): SGHAT, FQDESV (reference sequence). Based on the CDR3 plus reference TRBV11-1 and TRBJ2-1, the full variable domain is EAEVAQSPRYKITEKSQAVAFWCDPISGHATLYWYRQILGQGPELLVQFQDESVVDDSQLPKDRFSAERLKGVDSTLKIQPAELGDSAMYLCASSLFGRGTYNEQFFGPGTRLTVL.

The rearrangement links TRBV6-5 to TRBJ1-2, with a possible D match to TRBD1 (6 bases). The CDR3 is 15 amino acids. CDR1 MNHEY and CDR2 SVGAGI come from the germline V gene. V was cut by 2 bases and J by 3 bases, with 13 bases left in between. CDR3 DNA sequence: TGTGCCAGCAGTTACGACGAGGGGGGGTACTATGGCTACACCTTC. Translating gives CASSYDEGGYYGYTF.

There are a few counts of this clone. The genes are TRBV7-9 and TRBJ1-1; 11 bases are a match to TRBD1. Trimming took 0 bases from V and 10 from J; bases not matched to a gene: 7. Germline assignment: CDR1 SEHNR and CDR2 FQNEAQ (reference sequence). This CDR3 contains 15 residues. The CDR3 spells CASSLARTGGHGAFF. The CDR3 coding sequence is TGTGCCAGCAGCTTAGCAAGGACAGGGGGCCACGGAGCTTTCTTT.

The chain employs TRBV19 and TRBJ2-3; 8 positions agree with TRBD2. The germline gives CDR1 LNHDA, CDR2 SQIVND (reference sequence). With 0 bases clipped from V and 3 bases from J, the junction kept 2 bases outside the gene matches. There are 15 residues in the CDR3. The CDR3, as DNA: TGTGCCAGTAGTATAGATAGCGGGACAACAGATACGCAGTATTTT. Amino acid sequence: CASSIDSGTTDTQYF.